Below are 17 T cell receptor beta chains sequenced from a single sample in a study of graft-versus-host responses after intestinal transplantation (dated by TCRdb to about 2021). The library came from the immunoSEQ multiplex PCR assay. Held by TCRdb, this immuneACCESS table contains in-frame sequences only and omits some clones. Under half of the omission traces to an unresolved V gene where checked; the cause of the rest is unknown. In this sample the table shows 14,000 to 15,000 clones, around 94% of which occur a single time. 0.55% to 0.75% of the sample is taken by the ten largest. The source material was PBMCs, sampled 9 days after transplant. The receptor set was obtained from a human patient who received an intestinal transplant, so some T cells may come from the graft donor.

V and J are TRBV27 and TRBJ2-7; no definite D call. CDR1 is MNHEY and CDR2 is SMNVEV in the germline V gene (reference sequence). The V gene lost 10 bases and the J gene lost 6 bases, with 13 bases spanning the gap. The CDR3 runs 11 residues. The CDR3 sequence is CATGPSAEQYF. Written as DNA, the CDR3 is TGTGCCACCGGACCCTCGGCCGAGCAGTACTTC.

This chain connects TRBV19 to TRBJ1-5, with unresolved D. Between the trimmed V and J ends, which lost 6 bases and 3 bases, there was a span of 12 bases. The germline CDR1 and CDR2 sequences are LNHDA and SQIVND (reference sequence). The CDR3 has 14 residues. CDR3 coding DNA: TGTGCCAGTAGCGTCGGTGGCTACAATCAGCCCCAGCATTTT. This gives the protein CASSVGGYNQPQHF.

This rearrangement joins TRBV27 to TRBJ1-5; TRBD1 might be the D (6 bases). The CDR3 runs 14 residues. Between the trimmed V and J ends, which lost 7 bases and 4 bases, there was a span of 14 bases. Germline V CDR1 and CDR2: MNHEY, SMNVEV (reference sequence). Written as DNA, the CDR3 is TGTGCCAGCAAGGGGGTTCTCGGTAATCAGCCCCAGCATTTT. Translating it yields CASKGVLGNQPQHF.

The CDR3 is CASGLEQFF. Written as DNA, the CDR3 is TGTGCCAGCGGACTAGAGCAGTTCTTC. The V gene is TRBV2, the J gene TRBJ2-1, with D possibly matching TRBD2 (6 bases). The V end lost 8 bases, the J end lost 10 bases, and 6 bases lay between the germline ends. Germline V CDR1 and CDR2: SNHLY, FYNNEI. The CDR3 covers 9 residues.

The CDR3 sequence: CAWSPGQGGETQYF. The CDR3 coding sequence is TGTGCCTGGAGTCCCGGACAGGGAGGAGAGACCCAGTACTTC. The chain is built from TRBV30 and TRBJ2-5; 8 bases map to TRBD1. V lost 2 bases, J lost 4 bases, and 6 bases stayed unmatched. This CDR3 comprises 14 residues. Germline V gene sequence: CDR1 GTSNPN, CDR2 SVGIG (reference sequence). Together with reference TRBV30 and TRBJ2-5, the CDR3 gives the full variable domain: SQTIHQWPATLVQPVGSPLSLECTVEGTSNPNLYWYRQAAGRGLQLLFYSVGIGQISSEVPQNLSASRPQDRQFILSSKKLLLSDSGFYLCAWSPGQGGETQYFGPGTRLLVL.

The chain combines TRBV13 with TRBJ2-2, with no clear D. CDR3 size: 13 residues. The V end lost 4 bases, the J end lost 0 bases, and 3 bases lay between the germline ends. In germline, CDR1 is PRHDT, CDR2 FYEKMQ (reference sequence). The CDR3 DNA sequence: TGTGCCAGCAGCTACACGAACACCGGGGAGCTGTTTTTT. Its protein product is CASSYTNTGELFF. Looking up the rest from reference TRBV13 and TRBJ2-2 gives the full variable domain: AAGVIQSPRHLIKEKRETATLKCYPIPRHDTVYWYQQGPGQDPQFLISFYEKMQSDKGSIPDRFSAQQFSDYHSELNMSSLELGDSALYFCASSYTNTGELFFGEGSRLTVL.

This chain links TRBV14 with TRBJ1-5; D is possibly TRBD1 (6 bases). Per the germline V gene, CDR1 is SGHDN and CDR2 is FVKESK. The CDR3 extends over 14 amino acids. V was pared by 1 base and J by 5 bases, with 9 bases between. CDR3 loop: CASSQGGTHQPQHF. In nucleotides, the CDR3 is TGTGCCAGCAGCCAAGGGGGGACACATCAGCCCCAGCATTTT.

The rearrangement joins TRBV6-5 to TRBJ2-6; 9 nucleotides align to TRBD1. J was trimmed by 3 bases and V by 11 bases; bases with no gene match: 5. Germline V gene lookup returns CDR1 MNHEY and CDR2 SVGAGI. The CDR3 consists of 14 residues. The CDR3 DNA follows: TGTGCCTCGACAGGGGGGATTGGGGCCAACGTCCTGACTTTC. Its protein is CASTGGIGANVLTF.

The V call is TRBV27, the J call TRBJ2-4, with 7 positions matching TRBD1. CDR1 MNHEY and CDR2 SMNVEV come from the germline V gene (reference sequence). This CDR3 region has 13 residues. J gave up 13 bases and V 2 bases, and 8 bases lay outside the gene matches. The CDR3 sequence is CASSLTRTGRQYF. The CDR3 nucleotides are TGTGCCAGCAGTTTAACAAGGACAGGCAGACAGTACTTC.

The chain recombines TRBV27 with TRBJ1-1; TRBD1 is a possible D gene (6 bases). The V gene lost 1 base and the J gene lost 6 bases, with 12 bases spanning the gap. The germline CDR1 and CDR2 sequences are MNHEY and SMNVEV (reference sequence). There are 14 residues in the CDR3. The CDR3 reads CASSLFWGHSEAFF. CDR3 bases: TGTGCCAGCAGTTTATTTTGGGGGCACTCTGAAGCTTTCTTT.

The count of this clone is one. This chain links TRBV11-2 with TRBJ1-3; no firm D call. Trimming shortened V by 0 bases and J by 0 bases, and 12 bases separated the two germline ends. The length of the CDR3 is 17 residues. CDR1 is SGHAT and CDR2 is FQNNGV in the germline V gene. The CDR3 loop is CASSLDRGGRSGNTIYF. In DNA, the CDR3 is TGTGCCAGCAGCTTAGATCGAGGCGGCCGCTCTGGAAACACCATATATTTT.

The V and J genes are TRBV5-1 and TRBJ2-5; D gene ambiguous. V was cut by 1 base and J by 3 bases, with 7 bases left in between. Germline V lookup: CDR1 SGHRS, CDR2 YFSETQ. This CDR3 is built from 13 residues. In DNA form, the CDR3 reads TGCGCCAGCAGCTTGAATAATGAAGAGACCCAGTACTTC. It translates to CASSLNNEETQYF.

The V and J genes are TRBV11-3 and TRBJ2-2; D is perhaps TRBD1 (5 bases). The germline gives CDR1 SGHNT, CDR2 YENEEA. The CDR3 has 14 residues. Trimming took off 6 bases at V and 3 bases at J, with 11 bases between the two ends. The CDR3 bases are TGTGCCAGCAGTTCGGACATGTACACCGGGGAGCTGTTTTTT. It is translated as CASSSDMYTGELFF.

The V call is TRBV7-2, the J call TRBJ1-3; 11 bases fit TRBD1. Trimming cost V 6 bases and J 2 bases; bases outside gene matches: 15. The CDR3 loop spans 19 amino acids. Germline lookup yields CDR1 SGHTA and CDR2 FQGNSA. DNA for the CDR3: TGTGCCAGCAGTTCCCCCTGGACAGGGGGCGCGAGGCCTGGAAACACCATATATTTT. It yields the protein CASSSPWTGGARPGNTIYF. Together with reference TRBV7-2 and TRBJ1-3, the CDR3 gives the full variable domain: GAGVSQSPSNKVTEKGKDVELRCDPISGHTALYWYRQSLGQGLEFLIYFQGNSAPDKSGLPSDRFSAERTGGSVSTLTIQRTQQEDSAVYLCASSSPWTGGARPGNTIYFGEGSWLTVV.

The J gene is TRBJ2-5, the V gene TRBV14; TRBD2 agrees at 12 bases. This CDR3 is 16 amino acids long. Trimming at V came to 6 bases and at J to 2 bases, leaving 7 bases not matched to a gene. Germline lookup yields CDR1 SGHDN and CDR2 FVKESK. This CDR3 reads CASSSLAGGRQETQYF. The CDR3 nucleotides are TGTGCCAGCAGTTCACTAGCGGGAGGAAGGCAAGAGACCCAGTACTTC.

This clone was detected once. The rearrangement uses TRBV27 and TRBJ1-5; D might be TRBD1 (6 bases). The V gene's germline CDR1 is MNHEY and CDR2 SMNVEV (reference sequence). V lost 4 bases, J lost 8 bases, and 24 bases lay in between. The CDR3 sequence is 17 residues long. The CDR3 loop reads CASSSYPVEGGFKPQHF. The DNA of the CDR3 is TGTGCCAGCAGTTCCTACCCCGTGGAGGGGGGCTTCAAGCCCCAGCATTTT.

This rearrangement joins TRBV19 to TRBJ2-3; the match to TRBD1 covers 11 bases. CDR3 size: 16 residues. J was trimmed by 3 bases and V by 7 bases; bases with no gene match: 9. In germline, CDR1 is LNHDA, CDR2 SQIVND (reference sequence). Here the CDR3 reads CASTDPGQGATDTQYF. CDR3 DNA sequence: TGTGCCAGTACCGACCCAGGACAGGGGGCTACAGATACGCAGTATTTT.